This TCR beta chain was identified in a study of human T cells and chemical hapten exposure. This clonotype was picked up a small number of times. Time point defined: patch test 1, 2 weeks after DPC sensitization. Treatment noted: therapeutic diphenylcyclopropenone sensitization with weekly scalp DPC. TCRdb ran MiXCR on the RACE reads and lists one entry per CDR3 protein. In the table there are about 49,000 distinct CDR3 sequences, less than 10% of which are singletons. CDR3 size: 15 residues. Trimming at V came to 5 bases and at J to 0 bases, leaving 5 bases not matched to a gene. Germline CDR1 and CDR2: ENHRY and SYGVKD.

This receptor was taken from a woman in her forties or fifties with alopecia areata. Some clones in this sample may be carry-over from other donors' samples. The chain carries TRBV10-3 and TRBJ2-3, with 7 bases fitting TRBD1. Source: whole blood, taken in connection with sensitization to the hapten diphenylcyclopropenone (DPC). The CDR3 protein is CAISSGQASTDTQYF. The CDR3 coding sequence is TGTGCCATCAGTTCCGGACAGGCCAGCACAGATACGCAGTATTTT.